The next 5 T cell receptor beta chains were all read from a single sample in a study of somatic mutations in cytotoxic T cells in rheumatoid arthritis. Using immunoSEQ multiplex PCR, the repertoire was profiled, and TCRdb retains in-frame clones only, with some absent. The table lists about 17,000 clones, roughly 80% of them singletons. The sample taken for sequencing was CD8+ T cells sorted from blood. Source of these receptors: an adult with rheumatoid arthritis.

CDR3 region: CASSPVGAQAVTIYF. The CDR3, as DNA: TGTGCCAGCAGCCCTGTTGGGGCGCAGGCGGTCACCATATATTTT. V is TRBV7-9 and J is TRBJ1-3; a weak D match, TRBD1 (5 bases). V was pared by 5 bases and J by 9 bases, with 20 bases between. The CDR3 consists of 15 residues. Germline assignment: CDR1 SEHNR and CDR2 FQNEAQ (reference sequence).

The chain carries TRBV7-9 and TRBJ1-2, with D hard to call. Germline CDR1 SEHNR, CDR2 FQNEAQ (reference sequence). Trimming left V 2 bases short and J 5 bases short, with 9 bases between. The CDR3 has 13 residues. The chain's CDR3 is CASSLSPTYGYTF. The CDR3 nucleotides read TGTGCCAGCAGCTTAAGTCCAACTTATGGCTACACCTTC.

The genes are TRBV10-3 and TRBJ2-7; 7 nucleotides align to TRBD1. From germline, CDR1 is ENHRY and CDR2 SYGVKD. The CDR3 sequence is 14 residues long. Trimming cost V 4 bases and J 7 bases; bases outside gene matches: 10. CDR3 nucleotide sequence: TGTGCCATCAGTGGACGACAGGGTGAAAATGAGCAGTACTTC. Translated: CAISGRQGENEQYF.

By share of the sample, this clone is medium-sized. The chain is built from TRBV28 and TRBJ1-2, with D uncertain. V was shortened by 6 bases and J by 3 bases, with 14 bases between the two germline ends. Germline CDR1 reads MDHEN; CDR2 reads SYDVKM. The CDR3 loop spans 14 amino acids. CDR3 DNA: TGTGCCAGCAGCTTCTTGAGCATTTACTATGGCTACACCTTC. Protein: CASSFLSIYYGYTF.

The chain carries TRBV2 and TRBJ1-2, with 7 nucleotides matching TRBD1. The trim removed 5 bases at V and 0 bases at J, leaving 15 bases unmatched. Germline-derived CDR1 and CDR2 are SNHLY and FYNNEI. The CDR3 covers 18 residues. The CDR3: CASSPILDRTRPNYGYTF. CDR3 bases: TGTGCCAGCAGTCCGATTTTGGACAGGACCAGACCTAACTATGGCTACACCTTC.